One T cell receptor (beta chain) is described in this entry. Antigen: not known. The V segment lost 4 bases and the J segment 15 bases; nucleotides outside the gene matches: 14. The CDR3 has 16 amino acids. CDR1 and CDR2 (germline): SSHAT, FNYEAQ (reference sequence). The data belong to a study of graft-versus-host responses after intestinal transplantation. Using immunoSEQ multiplex PCR, the repertoire was profiled, and TCRdb retains in-frame clones only, with some absent. The sample has some 110,000 clones, roughly nine tenths seen once. Sample: unstimulated CD4+ T cells sorted from spleen or lymph node cells, taken before intestinal transplant. The TCR comes from a human donor who received an intestinal transplant. This sequence joins TRBV7-7 and TRBJ2-1, with TRBD2 matching over 14 bases. CDR3 region: CASSSPRLAGGHRSFF. The CDR3, as DNA: TGTGCCAGCAGCTCCCCTAGACTAGCGGGAGGGCATCGATCGTTCTTC.